A selection of T cell receptor beta chains follows, all from one sample in a study of T cell responses to AZD1222 COVID-19 vaccine. This table comes from immunoSEQ multiplex PCR, and its TCRdb copy is limited to in-frame clones, with some not included. The table includes around 140,000 clones, approximately 85% detected once. The material sequenced was peripheral blood, taken 28 days after the second dose of the MenACWY control vaccine. Every receptor here comes from an adult who received the MenACWY meningococcal vaccine as a control. Both conserved end residues are trimmed from each CDR3.

J: TRBJ2-5; V: TRBV18; length: 15; CDR3: ASSPRLAGAQGETQY
J: TRBJ2-1; V: TRBV29-1; length: 11; CDR3: SPRFYSYNEQF
J: TRBJ2-3; V: TRBV28; length: 14; CDR3: ASSPPLGGGSDTQY
J: TRBJ2-7; V: TRBV6-6; length: 14; CDR3: ASSYQGTETSYEQY
J: TRBJ1-1; V: TRBV7-9; length: 15; CDR3: ASSFRGARPLGTEAF
J: TRBJ1-5; V: TRBV4-3; length: 13; CDR3: ASSQEEGLLQPQH
J: TRBJ1-4; V: TRBV28; length: 12; CDR3: ASSFGRGDEKLF
J: TRBJ1-5; V: TRBV4-3; length: 11; CDR3: ASSANARQPQH
J: TRBJ1-5; V: TRBV15; length: 12; CDR3: ATSRGNSNQPQH
J: TRBJ1-6; V: TRBV11-2; length: 10; CDR3: ASSLGGSPLH
J: TRBJ2-6; V: TRBV18; length: 12; CDR3: ASSDQGLANVLT
J: TRBJ1-6; V: TRBV18; length: 14; CDR3: ASSPITGGPNSPLH
J: TRBJ2-1; V: TRBV28; length: 12; CDR3: ASSYSGRINEQF
J: TRBJ1-2; V: TRBV2; length: 14; CDR3: ASKNPLKDSYYGYT
J: TRBJ1-1; V: TRBV5-4; length: 11; CDR3: ASSYSLNTEAF
J: TRBJ1-2; V: TRBV6-5; length: 13; CDR3: ASSENGRGYYGYT
J: TRBJ2-3; V: TRBV7-3; length: 12; CDR3: ASSFTGSTDTQY
J: TRBJ1-4; V: TRBV30; length: 13; CDR3: AWSVGTEGTEKLF
J: TRBJ2-4; V: TRBV7-9; length: 15; CDR3: ASSSSLAGLAKNIQY
J: TRBJ2-1; V: TRBV29-1; length: 10; CDR3: SVHPTGHEQF
J: TRBJ2-2; V: TRBV12-5; length: 10; CDR3: ATTPEGGELF
J: TRBJ1-2; V: TRBV7-9; length: 17; CDR3: ASSSPFTGTGANRYGYT
J: TRBJ2-3; V: TRBV6-2/TRBV6-3; length: 13; CDR3: ASSRGWQQTDTQY
J: TRBJ2-7; V: TRBV29-1; length: 9; CDR3: SVDRGGEQY
J: TRBJ1-1; V: TRBV6-4; length: 13; CDR3: ASSVRGLGDTEAF
J: TRBJ1-1; V: TRBV5-1; length: 12; CDR3: ASSVRGGKTEAF
J: TRBJ1-1; V: TRBV4-3; length: 13; CDR3: ASSQATGGVTEAF
J: TRBJ1-1; V: TRBV7-9; length: 13; CDR3: ASSNRQGHGTEAF
J: TRBJ2-5; V: TRBV5-1; length: 13; CDR3: ASSPTGTGEETQY
J: TRBJ1-5; V: TRBV6-5; length: 11; CDR3: ASTARGFQPQH
J: TRBJ2-1; V: TRBV3-1/TRBV3-2; length: 11; CDR3: ASSRTPYNEQF
J: TRBJ2-7; V: TRBV19; length: 13; CDR3: ASSDPGQGSYEQY
J: TRBJ1-3; V: TRBV11-2; length: 12; CDR3: ASSLDRRGNTIY
J: TRBJ2-7; V: TRBV3-1/TRBV3-2; length: 9; CDR3: ASSQIDEQY
J: TRBJ2-5; V: TRBV5-1; length: 15; CDR3: ASSLAISGTGQETQY
J: TRBJ1-3; V: TRBV12-5; length: 11; CDR3: ASGLVAGNTIY
J: TRBJ2-2; V: TRBV3-1/TRBV3-2; length: 10; CDR3: ASSQNGGELF
J: TRBJ1-2; V: TRBV19; length: 17; CDR3: ASSIALRGHRLNFHGYT
J: TRBJ2-7; V: TRBV7-9; length: 14; CDR3: ASSSQGRLPQYEQY
J: TRBJ1-4; V: TRBV10-1; length: 15; CDR3: ASSEGRYKTDNEKLF
J: TRBJ1-2; V: TRBV12-3/TRBV12-4; length: 11; CDR3: ASSLGSDYGYT
J: TRBJ1-1; V: TRBV5-1; length: 12; CDR3: ASSLQGGTTEAF
J: TRBJ2-2; V: TRBV5-1; length: 16; CDR3: ASSLDVPGQGVTGELF
J: TRBJ2-3; V: TRBV28; length: 12; CDR3: ASSRRGGTDTQY
J: TRBJ1-2; V: TRBV6-5; length: 9; CDR3: ASSYEGGYT
J: TRBJ2-5; V: TRBV24-1; length: 13; CDR3: ATGGPNRGRETQY
J: TRBJ2-5; V: TRBV6-6; length: 15; CDR3: ASSLGLAGGPGETQY
J: TRBJ2-1; V: TRBV5-4; length: 12; CDR3: ASSLDTGYNEQF
J: TRBJ2-2; V: TRBV28; length: 12; CDR3: ASIWGANTGELF
J: TRBJ1-2; V: TRBV6-5; length: 11; CDR3: ASRRGSDYGYT
J: TRBJ1-5; V: TRBV6-1; length: 10; CDR3: ASSEFRGPQH
J: TRBJ2-2; V: TRBV9; length: 11; CDR3: ASSAVLNPELF
J: TRBJ1-6; V: TRBV5-8; length: 14; CDR3: ASSLENTGANSPLH
J: TRBJ1-2; V: TRBV12-3/TRBV12-4; length: 11; CDR3: ASSLREDNGYT
J: TRBJ2-1; V: TRBV6-5; length: 14; CDR3: ASSYRTSGTNNEQF